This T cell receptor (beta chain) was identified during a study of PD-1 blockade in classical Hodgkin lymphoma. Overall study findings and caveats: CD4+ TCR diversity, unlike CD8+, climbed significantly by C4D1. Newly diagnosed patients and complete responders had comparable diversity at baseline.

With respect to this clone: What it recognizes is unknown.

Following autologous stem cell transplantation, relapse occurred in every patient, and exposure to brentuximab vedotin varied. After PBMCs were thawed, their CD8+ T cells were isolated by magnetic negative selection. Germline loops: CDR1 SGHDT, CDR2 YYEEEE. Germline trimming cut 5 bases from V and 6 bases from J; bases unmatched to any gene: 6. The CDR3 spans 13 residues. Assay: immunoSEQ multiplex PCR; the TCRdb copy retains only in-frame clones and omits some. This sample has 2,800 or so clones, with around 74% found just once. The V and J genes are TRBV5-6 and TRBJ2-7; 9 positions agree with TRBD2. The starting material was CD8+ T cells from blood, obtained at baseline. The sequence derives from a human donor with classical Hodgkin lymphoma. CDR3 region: CASSPSGVSEQYF. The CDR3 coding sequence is TGTGCCAGCAGTCCTAGCGGGGTCTCCGAGCAGTACTTC.